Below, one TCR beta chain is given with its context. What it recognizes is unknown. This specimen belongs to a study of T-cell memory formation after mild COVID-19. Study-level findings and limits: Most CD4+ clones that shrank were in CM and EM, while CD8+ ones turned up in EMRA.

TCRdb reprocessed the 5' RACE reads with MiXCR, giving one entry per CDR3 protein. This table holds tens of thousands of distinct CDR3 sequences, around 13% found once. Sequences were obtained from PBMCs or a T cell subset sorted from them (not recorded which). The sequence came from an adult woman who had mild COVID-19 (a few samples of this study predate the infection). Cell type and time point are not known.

CDR3 region: CASSQGKRIRTDTQYF. The CDR3 bases are TGTGCCAGCAGCCAAGGGAAGCGGATCCGCACAGATACGCAGTATTTT. The chain carries TRBV3-1 and TRBJ2-3; tentative D call: TRBD2 (5 bases). Trimming removed 1 base from V and 1 base from J, with 12 bases in between. CDR1 and CDR2 (germline): LGHDT, YNNKEL (reference sequence). The CDR3 loop spans 16 amino acids.